The clone carrying this T cell receptor beta chain was seen many times. In every sequencing run, more than 180 million TCR-beta sequences were generated from 15-18 subjects. TCRdb re-called the 5' RACE reads through MiXCR, storing one row per CDR3 protein. Of 20,000 to 25,000 distinct CDR3 sequences detected, approximately 6.2% appear once; the ten largest clones hold roughly 40%. This sample is drawn from a study of neurological immune-mediated disorders. Volunteers attending a blood bank in Maryland, USA, served as healthy controls. CDR1 is MNHEY, CDR2 SMNVEV, per germline (reference sequence). The CDR3 has 15 amino acids. Trimming took 3 bases from V and 0 from J, leaving 12 bases between them.

The sequence was obtained from a man aged 18 to 30 in good health. The V call is TRBV27, the J call TRBJ2-7; D possibly matches TRBD1 or TRBD2 (5 bases each). Material: CD8+ T cells from blood. In DNA form, the CDR3 reads TGTGCCAGCAGTTTTGGGCCAGGGAGCTCCTACGAGCAGTACTTC. As protein: CASSFGPGSSYEQYF.